This T cell receptor beta chain was identified during a study of cytomegalovirus exposure and HLA in healthy donors (dated 2017 in TCRdb). At the level of the whole study: In an earlier analysis of fewer than 750 of the donors, 276 Gb of sequence data and 120 million or so unique TCR beta sequences from 150 million to 200 million T cells were reported. Approximately 300 gigabases of sequencing data and 78 million or so unique TCR sequences were included in an early release covering under 650 HLA-typed donors. Of the roughly 400 genotyped donors, approximately 83% fell in the genetic ancestry cluster associated with self-reported Caucasian donors. The study was designed to test whether signatures of past pathogen exposure could be identified by cataloging public T cell receptors. Using immunosequencing, the study profiled T cell repertoires from around 680 subjects and related those repertoires to cytomegalovirus serostatus. In addition to the first cohort of 666 subjects, a separate validation cohort of over 90 different subjects was used. To predict cytomegalovirus infection status, the study combined high-throughput TCR immunosequencing, statistical association of individual TCRs with disease status, and machine learning. A later analysis re-analyzed previously published TCR beta repertoires from 600 to 850 donors and added high-resolution HLA genotyping to study TCR occurrence patterns. In the later analysis, no new phenotypic data were used to find candidate immune exposures; instead, reliance was placed on TCR beta sequences and their occurrence across donors. An earlier analysis of more than 450 of the donors used high-throughput TCR beta sequencing to judge whether each TCR beta V gene segment behaved as functional or pseudogenic. Alongside the repertoire data, information on donor age, sex, ethnicity and CMV serostatus was compiled. In a later genetic analysis, genome-wide SNP genotypes for about three fifths of the 666 donors were used, and that subset was treated as a discovery cohort. Every discovery cohort repertoire had been produced on one sequencing platform. Both class I and class II loci were covered by HLA typing, at four-digit resolution. Typing coverage varied by locus: roughly 629-640 donors for A, B, C, DRB1 and DQB1; under 550 for DQA1; 606 for DPA1; around 450 for DPB1. Roughly 5 DR-DQ haplotypes were handled as single units for association and clustering, since linkage in the cohort was strong. Among roughly 370 genotyped donors of the cohort, an average of roughly 240,000 unique TCR beta nucleotide sequences were sequenced per donor, around 20% of them non-productive. Overall study results and their limits: A few of the identified cytomegalovirus-associated TCR beta chains were confirmed in vitro to be specific for cytomegalovirus antigens. In a later analysis, several top co-occurrence clusters were reported to appear linked to parvovirus B19, influenza, CMV and Epstein-Barr virus. A further reported finding was that TCR beta sequences accurately predicted the HLA-A and HLA-B alleles for most subjects in the first cohort. In a later analysis, HLA-associated TCR beta chains were found to be more clonally expanded and to have lower generation probabilities than equally common non-associated chains. Sequencing depth was assumed to be roughly uniform across donors in the presence/absence analyses, though that assumption may not hold. According to a later analysis, TCR association rates differed among HLA loci, with DRB1 alleles showing the most associated TCRs and HLA-C alleles showing the fewest. In an earlier analysis of around 600 of the donors, most TCR beta V segments appeared in productive rearrangements about 87% or about 30% of the time, broadly matching IMGT annotations. Specific HLA alleles were associated with 15,000 to 20,000 TCR beta sequences at a false discovery rate of 0.05 in a later analysis. Correlated functional status among segregating V segments might reflect linkage disequilibrium, but an unknown experimental factor could not be ruled out. In both the original and validation cohorts, the classifier was reported to diagnose cytomegalovirus status with high specificity and sensitivity. Most TCR sequences were observed very rarely across donors, whereas some public TCRs were present in many individuals. In the study, about 150 TCR beta chains were listed as associated with cytomegalovirus. Because counts were too low, roughly 18 rarely observed V segments, including chromosome 9 orphons, were left out of the earlier analysis of roughly 600 of the donors. Because HLA typing was missing for some donors at each locus, association tests included only the typed subset. Strong co-occurrence of HLA alleles, especially DR and DQ, made assigning TCR associations to individual alleles difficult. A later analysis found that most CMV-associated TCR beta chains appeared HLA-restricted, with HLA associations seemingly driven largely by CMV exposure. For the cohort, immune exposure information was limited to CMV serostatus. An association between a missense DCLRE1C variant and V-gene and J-gene trimming of TCR beta chains was found in a later genetic analysis and replicated in an independent cohort. In this cohort, only TCR beta chains were sequenced, and detectable features were limited by the absence of alpha or paired-chain data. A group of highly shared sequence variants was considered likely to be a technical artifact of the sequencing pipeline. The authors suggested that the approach could potentially be generalized to other disease states and immunological phenotypes. According to a later genetic analysis, donors in an Asian-associated ancestry cluster had fewer N-insertions in productive TCRs than the approximately 630-donor mean.

Libraries came from the immunoSEQ multiplex PCR assay. The multiplex PCR relied on a mix of 60 forward primers for TCR Vbeta segments and 13 reverse primers for TCR Jbeta segments. Amplification of the CDR3 region of rearranged TCR beta genes was performed with a multiplex PCR assay on genomic DNA. Amplified TCR beta libraries were sequenced as 87-base-pair reads on the Illumina HiSeq System. The original pipeline was this. A later analysis counted about 76 million unique TCR beta chains across the 650 to 700 repertoires, and around 9.9 million of these chains were shared by at least two donors. Raw reads were error-corrected and collapsed into unique sequences by a nearest-neighbor algorithm in which closely related sequences were merged to remove PCR and sequencing errors. CDR3 sequences were aligned to IMGT reference sequences to assign V, D and J gene segments. For a sequence to be retained, a match of at least six nucleotides to both a V gene segment and a J gene segment was required. Rearrangements were classified as productive when the CDR3 lacked stop codons and remained in frame with V and J, and all other rearrangements were classified as non-productive. CDR3 was defined according to IMGT convention as the region running from the second conserved V-encoded cysteine to the conserved J-encoded phenylalanine. The earlier analysis of some 540 of the donors excluded any sequence lacking an unambiguous match to a single V gene segment. An earlier analysis of several hundred of the donors called V segments functional above 56.7% productive rearrangements and segregating when the between-donor standard deviation exceeded 5%. To diagnose cytomegalovirus status from the catalog of TCR beta chain sequences, a statistical classification framework was built. V and J gene assignment, in a later analysis, came from comparing TCR nucleotide sequences with IMGT/GENE-DB human TR gene sequences. The TCRdist pipeline was used in a later analysis to assign CDR3 sequences and most-parsimonious VDJ recombination scenarios. In a later analysis, each TCR beta chain was defined by its CDR3 amino acid sequence together with its V-gene family, and reads lacking a unique V-gene family were excluded. A later analysis removed roughly 590 highly shared, low-generation-probability nucleotide sequences to deal with suspected cross-contamination and a sequencing artifact. In a later analysis, a clonal expansion index was calculated for each public chain from normalized within-repertoire ranks of inferred template counts. A later analysis computed generation probabilities with a VDJ recombination model fitted to out-of-frame rearrangements, and checked the results against IGoR. Hypergeometric tests were used in a later analysis to score TCR-TCR, TCR-HLA and TCR-CMV co-occurrence, with a repertoire-size bias correction applied to the TCR pairs. To estimate false discovery rates, a later analysis permuted the HLA or CMV assignments 20 times. A later analysis grouped co-occurring TCRs with DBSCAN, adding TCRdist sequence similarity when clustering within HLA-allele-positive subsets. Repertoires with fewer than 30,000 or more than 120,000 public chains were left out of co-occurrence clustering, as were a few repertoires with anomalous nucleotide sharing. The table comes from immuneACCESS by way of TCRdb, which keeps in-frame sequences with V and J called. Part of the clones is missing from these tables; in studies checked, under half for an unresolved V gene and the rest for unknown reasons. That table supplies the V and J calls and clone size; D and trimming were determined from the DNA. The sample table contains 250,000 to 350,000 clones; only one count was recorded for roughly 88% of them. The top ten hold roughly 4% of the sample.

This clone was picked up a small number of times. The antigen it binds to is not known. The record has no base qualities; no much larger clone is one base away. The cohort was made up of several hundred healthy bone marrow donors. All cohort members were sampled while nominally healthy, although unrecorded immune exposures were likely present. The donor was CMV seropositive and was included in the group of 270 or so seropositive cohort members. Every donor gave a peripheral blood sample, and the peripheral blood mononuclear cells from that sample were used for TCR beta sequencing. The Qiagen DNeasy Blood Extraction Kit was used to extract genomic DNA from the blood cell samples. Material: PBMCs. The TCR comes from a man in his forties in good health and CMV-seropositive.

For the CDR3, the sequence is CASSLQGEGGYTF. The DNA is as follows: TGTGCCAGCAGTTTACAGGGTGAGGGTGGCTACACCTTC. The receptor chain draws on TRBV2 and TRBJ1-2, with a tentative D gene TRBD1 over 6 matching bases. The germline V gene yields SNHLY for CDR1 and FYNNEI for CDR2. At the junction V is shortened by 5 bases and J by 7 bases, with 14 bases in between. Inclusive of the bounding cysteine and phenylalanine, the CDR3 is 13 residues long. Only the CDR3 DNA stays, 39 bases, in frame from base 1.